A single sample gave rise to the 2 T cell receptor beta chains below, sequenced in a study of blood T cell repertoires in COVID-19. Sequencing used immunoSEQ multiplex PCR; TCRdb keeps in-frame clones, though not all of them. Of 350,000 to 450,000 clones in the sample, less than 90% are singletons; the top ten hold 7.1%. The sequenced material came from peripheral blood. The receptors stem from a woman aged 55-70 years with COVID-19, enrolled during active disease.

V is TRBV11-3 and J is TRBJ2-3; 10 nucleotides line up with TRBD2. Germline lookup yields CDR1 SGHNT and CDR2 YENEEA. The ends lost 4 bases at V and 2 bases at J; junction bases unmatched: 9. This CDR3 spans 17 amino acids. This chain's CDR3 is CASSSGGLAGVTDTQYF. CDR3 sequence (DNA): TGTGCCAGCAGCTCCGGAGGGCTAGCGGGGGTCACAGATACGCAGTATTTT.

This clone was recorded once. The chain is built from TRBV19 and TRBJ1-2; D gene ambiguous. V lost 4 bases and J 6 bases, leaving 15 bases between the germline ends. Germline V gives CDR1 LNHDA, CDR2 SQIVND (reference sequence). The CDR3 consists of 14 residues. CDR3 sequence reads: CASSTSDWLNGYTF. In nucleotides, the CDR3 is TGTGCCAGTAGTACCTCGGACTGGCTAAATGGCTACACCTTC. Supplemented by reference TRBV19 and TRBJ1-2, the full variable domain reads DGGITQSPKYLFRKEGQNVTLSCEQNLNHDAMYWYRQDPGQGLRLIYYSQIVNDFQKGDIAEGYSVSREKKESFPLTVTSAQKNPTAFYLCASSTSDWLNGYTFGSGTRLTVV.